This entry lists 18 T cell receptor beta chains sequenced from one sample in a study of CD8+ T cells in alopecia areata. Specified treatment: oral pan-JAK inhibitor, 5-10 mg twice daily. Reverse transcribed after extraction, RNA yielded cDNA as the sequencing template. Only in-frame clones appear in the TCRdb table, and some are missing; sequencing was by immunoSEQ multiplex PCR. The sample shows 90,000 to 120,000 clones, around 84% of them seen only once. This sample comprised CD8+ T cells sorted from blood, obtained at week 24, from a patient treated with tofacitinib. These receptors were collected from a human donor with alopecia areata.

The chain employs TRBV4-1 and TRBJ2-5; perhaps TRBD2 as D (7 bases). In germline, CDR1 is MGHRA, CDR2 YSYEKL. The CDR3 length is 17 residues. V lost 0 bases and J lost 3, with 17 bases in between. CDR3 in amino acids: CASSQEFAGAQEETQYF. The CDR3 bases are TGCGCCAGCAGCCAAGAGTTCGCGGGGGCCCAAGAAGAGACCCAGTACTTC.

The chain couples TRBV27 to TRBJ2-7; maybe TRBD1 (6 bases). The germline gives CDR1 MNHEY, CDR2 SMNVEV (reference sequence). This CDR3 spans 15 amino acids. Trimming pared 3 bases from V and 1 base from J, leaving 13 bases between. CDR3 nucleotide sequence: TGTGCCAGCAGTTTCTCAGGGGTCCCATCCTACGAGCAGTACTTC. Residues: CASSFSGVPSYEQYF.

CDR3 sequence (DNA): TGTGCCAGCAGCTGGAATACAGGGGGGTTCTACGAGCAGTACTTC. It encodes CASSWNTGGFYEQYF. The V gene is TRBV5-6, the J gene TRBJ2-7; 8 bases agree with TRBD1. V was pared by 3 bases and J by 3 bases, with 8 bases of the junction left unmatched. The V gene's germline CDR1 is SGHDT and CDR2 YYEEEE. The CDR3 is 15 residues long. The entire variable domain, with the rest obtained from reference TRBV5-6 and TRBJ2-7, is as follows: DAGVTQSPTHLIKTRGQQVTLRCSPKSGHDTVSWYQQALGQGPQFIFQYYEEEERQRGNFPDRFSGHQFPNYSSELNVNALLLGDSALYLCASSWNTGGFYEQYFGPGTRLTVT.

This clone occurred once. The rearrangement joins TRBV7-9 to TRBJ2-7, with 7 bases that match TRBD2. After removal of 5 bases from V and 1 base from J, the junction contained 5 bases not matched to a gene. The CDR3 consists of 14 residues. The germline V gene has CDR1 SEHNR and CDR2 FQNEAQ (reference sequence). Written as DNA, the CDR3 is TGTGCCAGCAGCGGGGGGGACCGGTCCTACGAGCAGTACTTC. Translation: CASSGGDRSYEQYF.

The chain recombines TRBV6-5 with TRBJ2-3; a weak D match, TRBD2 (6 bases). Germline V gives CDR1 MNHEY, CDR2 SVGAGI. The ends were cut back, 6 bases at V and 6 bases at J, with 13 bases in the middle. CDR3 length equals 13 residues. Written as DNA, the CDR3 is TGTGCCAGCAGGGCGGGGACTCTCGATACGCAGTATTTT. Residues: CASRAGTLDTQYF.

Written as DNA, the CDR3 is TGTGCCTGGAGTGGAGCCTTCAGCGTGAGTCTGGATACGCAGTATTTT. Translation: CAWSGAFSVSLDTQYF. This chain uses TRBV30 with TRBJ2-3, with D unresolved. Trimming removed 1 base at V and 6 bases at J, with 20 bases between. The CDR3 covers 16 residues. CDR1 is GTSNPN, CDR2 SVGIG, per germline (reference sequence).

The rearrangement uses TRBV19 and TRBJ1-6; TRBD1 aligns across 9 bases. The germline V gene encodes CDR1 LNHDA and CDR2 SQIVND (reference sequence). There are 16 residues in the CDR3. Trimming took 7 bases from V and 5 from J; bases not matched to a gene: 9. The CDR3 DNA reads TGTGCCAGTAAGGGGGACAGGGATGAAGATAATTCACCCCTCCACTTT. This gives the protein CASKGDRDEDNSPLHF.

The chain joins TRBV10-3 to TRBJ2-5, with 8 bases matching TRBD2. Germline V gives CDR1 ENHRY, CDR2 SYGVKD. This CDR3 is built from 16 residues. J was trimmed by 4 bases and V by 3 bases; bases with no gene match: 10. CDR3 coding DNA: TGTGCCATCAGTGAACCCCCCTCGGGGGGGCTAGAGACCCAGTACTTC. This translates into CAISEPPSGGLETQYF.

The genes are TRBV2 and TRBJ2-1; TRBD1 or TRBD2 may be the D gene (5 bases each). This CDR3 has 14 amino acids. CDR1 and CDR2 from the germline V gene are SNHLY and FYNNEI. V gave up 8 bases and J gave up 2 bases, with 13 bases separating them. CDR3 DNA: TGTGCCAGCTCGGAACTGGGGGCCTACAATGAGCAGTTCTTC. Amino acids: CASSELGAYNEQFF.

J is TRBJ1-1 and V is TRBV5-1, with TRBD1 as a possible D gene (5 bases). The CDR3 runs to 15 residues. Germline V gives CDR1 SGHRS, CDR2 YFSETQ. The ends were cut back, 0 bases at V and 5 bases at J, with 14 bases in the middle. The chain's CDR3 is CASSLVDSILTEAFF. Here the CDR3 DNA reads TGCGCCAGCAGCTTGGTCGACAGCATTCTGACTGAAGCTTTCTTT. Filled out from reference TRBV5-1 and TRBJ1-1, the complete variable domain reads KAGVTQTPRYLIKTRGQQVTLSCSPISGHRSVSWYQQTPGQGLQFLFEYFSETQRNKGNFPGRFSGRQFSNSRSEMNVSTLELGDSALYLCASSLVDSILTEAFFGQGTRLTVV.

The V call is TRBV5-6, the J call TRBJ2-1, with D perhaps given as TRBD1 or TRBD2 (6 bases each). Germline lookup yields CDR1 SGHDT and CDR2 YYEEEE. The CDR3 is 15 amino acids. V was trimmed by 1 base and J by 5 bases, leaving 13 bases between them. In DNA, the CDR3 is TGTGCCAGCAGCTTGTCGGGGGCCTCAAACAATGAGCAGTTCTTC. Its protein product is CASSLSGASNNEQFF.

This chain joins TRBV5-6 and TRBJ1-1, with a weak D call TRBD1 (6 bases). Germline V gene data show CDR1 as SGHDT and CDR2 as YYEEEE. There are 13 residues in the CDR3. Trimming took off 4 bases at V and 3 bases at J, with 10 bases between the two ends. The CDR3 sequence is CASSATGYTEAFF. For the CDR3, the DNA is TGTGCCAGCAGCGCGACAGGATACACTGAAGCTTTCTTT.

V is TRBV6-5 and J is TRBJ2-6, with D possibly TRBD2 on 5 matching bases. This CDR3 region has 15 residues. The V gene's germline CDR1 is MNHEY and CDR2 SVGAGI. Trimming removed 0 bases at V and 9 bases at J, with 12 bases between. The CDR3 region has the DNA TGTGCCAGCAGTTACTCTCCGGGAAACTTCAACGTCCTGACTTTC. Amino acid sequence: CASSYSPGNFNVLTF.

This clone has only one observation. The CDR3 DNA follows: TGTGCCAGCAGCCCCGGACTAGCGGAAGGCAATGAGCAGTTCTTC. Translating gives CASSPGLAEGNEQFF. This chain uses TRBV5-5 with TRBJ2-1; 10 nucleotides agree with TRBD2. The CDR3 sequence is 15 residues long. Germline V lookup: CDR1 SGHKS, CDR2 YYEKEE (reference sequence). The junction had 7 bases not matched to a gene; V was cut back by 4 bases and J by 6 bases.

The chain recombines TRBV7-6 with TRBJ2-6; 9 positions agree with TRBD1. V dropped 5 bases and J dropped 8; count of bases not matched to a gene: 7. The CDR3 spans 15 residues. Germline CDR1 and CDR2: SGHVS and FNYEAQ. The CDR3 DNA is TGTGCCAGCAGCCCCCGAGGGACAGGGTCCAACGTCCTGACTTTC. This translates into CASSPRGTGSNVLTF.

The rearrangement links TRBV7-8 to TRBJ2-3; 11 positions match TRBD2. V lost 2 bases to trimming and J lost 4 bases; unmatched junction nucleotides: 14. The CDR3 is made up of 19 amino acids. The V gene's germline CDR1 is SGHVS and CDR2 FQNEAQ. The CDR3 protein is CASSLIWASGGPGADTQYF. CDR3 bases: TGTGCCAGCAGCTTAATATGGGCTAGCGGGGGGCCAGGGGCAGATACGCAGTATTTT.

This clone was seen once. The chain joins TRBV7-9 to TRBJ2-1; D ambiguous. The CDR3 is 13 residues long. Trimming shortened V by 3 bases and J by 5 bases, and 8 bases separated the two germline ends. CDR1 is SEHNR and CDR2 is FQNEAQ in the germline V gene (reference sequence). This CDR3 reads CASSFDLDNEQFF. Here the CDR3 DNA reads TGTGCCAGCAGCTTCGATTTGGACAATGAGCAGTTCTTC.

This chain joins TRBV30 and TRBJ1-1; D ambiguous. The length of the CDR3 is 13 residues. Trimming stripped 4 bases from V and 4 bases from J, with 13 bases between. Looked up from germline, CDR1 is GTSNPN and CDR2 is SVGIG (reference sequence). The CDR3 region is CAWTPPWGTEAFF. The CDR3 region has the DNA TGTGCCTGGACCCCTCCCTGGGGCACTGAAGCTTTCTTT.